This T cell receptor (beta chain) was documented in a study of blood T cell repertoires in COVID-19. Overall study: Both acute and convalescent COVID-19 samples were obtained from the United States, Italy and Spain.

Germline V lookup: CDR1 KGHDR, CDR2 SFDVKD. V shed 7 bases and J 5 bases; nucleotides not matched to a gene: 6. The CDR3 has 14 residues. Per the original methods: Reference gene primer amplification yielded estimated nucleated cell counts. Repertoires were generated with immunoSEQ multiplex PCR, while TCRdb's copy carries only in-frame clones and drops some. The V and J calls and clone size were taken over from that table, and D and trimming were inferred from the DNA. The sample consists of approximately 250,000 clones, around 85% of them appearing once. V is TRBV24-1 and J is TRBJ2-3, with 9 bases fitting TRBD1. Specimen: peripheral blood. This sequence originates from a woman in her fifties or sixties with active or convalescent COVID-19. The CDR3 spells CATSPDRGRDTQYF. The CDR3 coding sequence is TGTGCCACCAGCCCGGACAGGGGAAGAGATACGCAGTATTTT.